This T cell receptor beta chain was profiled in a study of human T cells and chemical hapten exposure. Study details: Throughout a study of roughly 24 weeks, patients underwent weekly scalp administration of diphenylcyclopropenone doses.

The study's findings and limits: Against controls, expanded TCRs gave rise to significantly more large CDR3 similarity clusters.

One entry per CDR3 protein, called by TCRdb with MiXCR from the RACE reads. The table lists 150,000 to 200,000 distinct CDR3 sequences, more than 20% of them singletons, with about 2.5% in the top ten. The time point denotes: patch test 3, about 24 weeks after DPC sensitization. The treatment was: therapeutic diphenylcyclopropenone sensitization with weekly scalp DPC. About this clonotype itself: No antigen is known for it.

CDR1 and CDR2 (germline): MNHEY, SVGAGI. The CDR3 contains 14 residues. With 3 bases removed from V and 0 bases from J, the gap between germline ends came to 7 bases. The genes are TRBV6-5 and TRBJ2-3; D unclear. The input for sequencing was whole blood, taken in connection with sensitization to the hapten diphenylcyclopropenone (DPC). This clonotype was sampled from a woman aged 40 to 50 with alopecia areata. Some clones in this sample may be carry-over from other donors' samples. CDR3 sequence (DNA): TGTGCCAGCAGTTATTTATCTAGCACAGATACGCAGTATTTT. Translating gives CASSYLSSTDTQYF.